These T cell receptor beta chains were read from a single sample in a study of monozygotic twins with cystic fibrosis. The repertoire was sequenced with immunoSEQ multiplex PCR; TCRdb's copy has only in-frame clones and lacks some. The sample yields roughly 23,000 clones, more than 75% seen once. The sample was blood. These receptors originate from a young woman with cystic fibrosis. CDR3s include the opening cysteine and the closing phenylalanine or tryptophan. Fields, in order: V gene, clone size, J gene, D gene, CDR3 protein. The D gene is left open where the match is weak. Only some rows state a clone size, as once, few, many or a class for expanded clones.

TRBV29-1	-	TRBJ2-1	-	CSVDDSSYNEQFF
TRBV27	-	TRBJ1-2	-	CASSPSHPATYGYTF
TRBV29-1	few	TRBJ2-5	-	CSVAWGVQETQYF
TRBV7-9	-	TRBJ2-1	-	CASSRITGRSYNEQFF
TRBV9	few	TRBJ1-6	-	CASSTRQAASPLHF
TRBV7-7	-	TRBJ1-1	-	CASSLGWNTEAFF
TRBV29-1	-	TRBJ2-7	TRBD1	CSVPGQGRREQYF
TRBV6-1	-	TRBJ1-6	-	CATPLSPSYNSPLHF
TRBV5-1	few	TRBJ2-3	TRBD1	CASTHRGDTQYF
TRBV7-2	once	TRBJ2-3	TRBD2	CASSLNLAGGTDTQYF
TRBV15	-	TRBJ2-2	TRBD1	CATSGDRVPTGELFF
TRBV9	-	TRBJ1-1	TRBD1	CASSVGDSMNTEAFF
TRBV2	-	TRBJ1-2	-	CASSENNYGYTF
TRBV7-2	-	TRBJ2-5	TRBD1	CASSLQQGAWETQYF
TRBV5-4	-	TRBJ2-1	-	CASSPLNLGDNEQFF
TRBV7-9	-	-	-	CASSLGRGAGYEQYF
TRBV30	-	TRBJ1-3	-	CAFTLSGNTIYF
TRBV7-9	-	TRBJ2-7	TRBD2	CASTDYRGGSRYEQYF
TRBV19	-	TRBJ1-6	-	CATGGLWYSPLHF
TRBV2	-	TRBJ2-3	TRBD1	CASSGDRGTQYF
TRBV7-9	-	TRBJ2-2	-	CASSLPLGELFF
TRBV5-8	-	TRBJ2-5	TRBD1	CASSFGQGRETQYF
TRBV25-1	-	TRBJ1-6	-	CASSEWASPLHF
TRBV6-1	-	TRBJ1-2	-	CASRAQEGYTF
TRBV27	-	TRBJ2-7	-	CASSAEWGEGFKQYF
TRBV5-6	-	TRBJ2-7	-	CASTARDRLSYEQYF
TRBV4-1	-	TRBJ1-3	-	CASSLYAALSSGNTIYF
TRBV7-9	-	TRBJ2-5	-	CASSFGGAGETQYF
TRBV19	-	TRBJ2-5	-	CASSRAGYGETQYF
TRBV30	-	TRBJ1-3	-	CAWSHQGSVDTIYF
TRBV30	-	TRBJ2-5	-	CAWTDRTGWRAETQYF
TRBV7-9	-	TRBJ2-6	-	CASSPGVRSGANVLTF
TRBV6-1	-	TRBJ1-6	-	CASSENQAWGSPLHF
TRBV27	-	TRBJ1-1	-	CASSPLSGFIGTLSTEAFF
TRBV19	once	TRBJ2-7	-	CASSPGLGYEQYF